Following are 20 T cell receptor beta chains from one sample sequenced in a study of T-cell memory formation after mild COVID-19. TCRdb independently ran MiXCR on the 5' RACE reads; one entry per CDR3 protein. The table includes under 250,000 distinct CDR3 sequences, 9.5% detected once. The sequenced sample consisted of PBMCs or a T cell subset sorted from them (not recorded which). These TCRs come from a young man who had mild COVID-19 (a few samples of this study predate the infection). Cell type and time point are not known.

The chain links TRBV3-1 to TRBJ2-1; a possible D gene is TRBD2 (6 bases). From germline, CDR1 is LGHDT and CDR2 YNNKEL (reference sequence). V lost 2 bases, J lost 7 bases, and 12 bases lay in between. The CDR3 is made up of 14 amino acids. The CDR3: CASSQILRGNEQFF. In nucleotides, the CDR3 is TGTGCCAGCAGCCAAATTCTACGGGGGAATGAGCAGTTCTTC.

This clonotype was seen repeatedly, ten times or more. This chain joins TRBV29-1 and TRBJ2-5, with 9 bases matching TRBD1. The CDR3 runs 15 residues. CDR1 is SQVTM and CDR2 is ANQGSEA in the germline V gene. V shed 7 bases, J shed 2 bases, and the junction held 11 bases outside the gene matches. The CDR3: CSARRDREVQETQYF. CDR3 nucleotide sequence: TGCAGCGCCCGGCGGGACAGGGAGGTACAAGAGACCCAGTACTTC.

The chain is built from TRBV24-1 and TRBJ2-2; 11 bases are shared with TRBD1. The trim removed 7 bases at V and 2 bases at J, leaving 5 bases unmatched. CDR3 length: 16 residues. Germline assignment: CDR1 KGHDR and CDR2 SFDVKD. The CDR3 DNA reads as TGTGCCACCAGAGTCGGACAGGGGGCAAACACCGGGGAGCTGTTTTTT. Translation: CATRVGQGANTGELFF.

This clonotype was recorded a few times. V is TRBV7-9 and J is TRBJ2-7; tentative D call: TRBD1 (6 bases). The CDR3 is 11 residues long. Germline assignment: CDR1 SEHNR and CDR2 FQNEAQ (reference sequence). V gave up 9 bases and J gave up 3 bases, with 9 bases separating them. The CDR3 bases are TGTGCCAGAGAGGACAGCTACGAGCAGTACGTC. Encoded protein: CAREDSYEQYV.

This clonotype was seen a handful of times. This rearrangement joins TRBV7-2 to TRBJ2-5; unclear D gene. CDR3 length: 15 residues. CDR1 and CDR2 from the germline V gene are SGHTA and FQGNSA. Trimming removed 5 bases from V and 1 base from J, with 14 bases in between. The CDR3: CASSQRRHSQETQYF. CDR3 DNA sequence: TGTGCCAGCAGCCAACGAAGACACAGCCAAGAGACCCAGTACTTC.

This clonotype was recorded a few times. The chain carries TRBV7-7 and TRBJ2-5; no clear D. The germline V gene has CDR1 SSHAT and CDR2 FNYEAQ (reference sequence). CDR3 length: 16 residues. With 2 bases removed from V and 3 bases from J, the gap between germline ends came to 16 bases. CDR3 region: CASSLSVGTYEETQYF. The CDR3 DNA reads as TGTGCCAGCAGCTTATCGGTCGGTACCTACGAAGAGACCCAGTACTTC.

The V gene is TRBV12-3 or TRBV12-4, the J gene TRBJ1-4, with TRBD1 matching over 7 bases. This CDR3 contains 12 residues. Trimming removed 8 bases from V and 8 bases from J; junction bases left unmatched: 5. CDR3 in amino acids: CASAGGGEKLFF. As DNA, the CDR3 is TGTGCCAGCGCAGGGGGTGGCGAAAAACTGTTTTTT.

The CDR3 protein is CASRHDRGAGANVLTF. The CDR3 DNA reads as TGTGCCAGCAGGCATGACAGGGGCGCTGGGGCCAACGTCCTGACTTTC. The chain has TRBV5-4 and TRBJ2-6, with TRBD1 matching over 8 bases. The CDR3 is 16 residues long. V shed 5 bases, J shed 2 bases, and the junction held 6 bases outside the gene matches. CDR1 is SGHNT and CDR2 is YYREEE in the germline V gene (reference sequence).

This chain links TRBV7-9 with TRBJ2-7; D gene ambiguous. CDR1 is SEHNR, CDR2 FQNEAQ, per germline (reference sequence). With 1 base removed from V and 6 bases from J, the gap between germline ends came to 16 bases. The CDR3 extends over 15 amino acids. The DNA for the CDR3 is TGTGCCAGCAGCTTAGGCAAAGGTTCTGAAGGCGAGCAGTACGTC. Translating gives CASSLGKGSEGEQYV.

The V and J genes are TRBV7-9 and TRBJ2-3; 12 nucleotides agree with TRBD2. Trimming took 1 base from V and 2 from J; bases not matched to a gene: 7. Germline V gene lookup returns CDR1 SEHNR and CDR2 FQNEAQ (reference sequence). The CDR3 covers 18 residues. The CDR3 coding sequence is TGTGCCAGCAGCTTAGGTCGGACTAGCGGGGAATTCACAGATACGCAGTATTTT. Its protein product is CASSLGRTSGEFTDTQYF.

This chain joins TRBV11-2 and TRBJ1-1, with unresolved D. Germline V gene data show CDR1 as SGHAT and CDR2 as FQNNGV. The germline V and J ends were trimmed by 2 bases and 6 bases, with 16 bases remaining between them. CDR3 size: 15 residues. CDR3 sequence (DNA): TGTGCCAGCAGCTTAACTGCCGGAGTTAAAGCTGAAGCTTTCTTT. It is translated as CASSLTAGVKAEAFF.

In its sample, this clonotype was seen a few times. The CDR3 DNA follows: TGTGCCAGTAGTATACCCCCGGGCAGGCGACTCGACAATGAGCAGTTCTTC. It translates to CASSIPPGRRLDNEQFF. J is TRBJ2-1 and V is TRBV19; D gene uncertain. Germline V gene data show CDR1 as LNHDA and CDR2 as SQIVND (reference sequence). Trimming removed 2 bases at V and 5 bases at J, with 19 bases between. The CDR3 length is 17 residues.

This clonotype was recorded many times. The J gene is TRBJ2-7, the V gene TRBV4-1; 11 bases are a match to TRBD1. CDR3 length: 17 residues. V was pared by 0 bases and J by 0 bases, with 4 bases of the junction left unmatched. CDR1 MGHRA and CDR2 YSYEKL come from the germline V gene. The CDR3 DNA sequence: TGCGCCAGCAGCCAAGAAGTGGGGACAGGGGGCTCCTACGAGCAGTACTTC. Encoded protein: CASSQEVGTGGSYEQYF.

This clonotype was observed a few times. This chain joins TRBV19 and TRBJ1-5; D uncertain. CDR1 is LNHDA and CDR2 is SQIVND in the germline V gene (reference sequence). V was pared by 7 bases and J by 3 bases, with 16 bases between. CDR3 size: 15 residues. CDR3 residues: CASTAAGRYNQPQHF. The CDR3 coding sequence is TGTGCCAGTACCGCGGCTGGCAGGTACAATCAGCCCCAGCATTTT.

The DNA for the CDR3 is TGCGCCAGCAGCCAAGCAACTGACGGCCGGGGTGAAAAACTGTTTTTT. Translation gives CASSQATDGRGEKLFF. The chain uses TRBV4-3 and TRBJ1-4; D ambiguous. V lost 1 base to trimming and J lost 7 bases, with 16 bases between them. The CDR3 runs 16 residues. The germline gives CDR1 LGHNA, CDR2 YSLEER.

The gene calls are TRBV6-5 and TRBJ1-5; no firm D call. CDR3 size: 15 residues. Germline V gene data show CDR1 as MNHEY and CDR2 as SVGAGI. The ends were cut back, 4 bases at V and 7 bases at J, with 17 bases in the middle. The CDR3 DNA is TGTGCCAGCAGTTCCCGGACCTCAAGAGGCCAGCCCCAGCATTTT. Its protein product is CASSSRTSRGQPQHF.

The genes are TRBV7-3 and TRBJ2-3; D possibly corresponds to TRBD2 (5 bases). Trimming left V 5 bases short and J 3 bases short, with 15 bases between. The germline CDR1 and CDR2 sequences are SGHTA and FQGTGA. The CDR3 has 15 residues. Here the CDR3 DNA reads TGTGCCAGCAGCCCCTCGGGGAGTCGGACAGATACGCAGTATTTT. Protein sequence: CASSPSGSRTDTQYF.

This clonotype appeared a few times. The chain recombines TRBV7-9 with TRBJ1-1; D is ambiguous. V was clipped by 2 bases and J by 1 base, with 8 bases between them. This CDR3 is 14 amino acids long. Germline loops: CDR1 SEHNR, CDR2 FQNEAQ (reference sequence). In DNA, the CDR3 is TGTGCCAGCAGCTTATTTGGAGGGAACACTGAAGCTTTCTTT. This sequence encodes CASSLFGGNTEAFF.

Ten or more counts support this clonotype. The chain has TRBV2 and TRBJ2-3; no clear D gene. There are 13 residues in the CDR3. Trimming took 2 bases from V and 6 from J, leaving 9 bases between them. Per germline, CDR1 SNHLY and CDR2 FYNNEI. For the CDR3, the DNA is TGTGCCAGCAGTGAACCCTTCACGGATACGCAGTATTTT. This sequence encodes CASSEPFTDTQYF.

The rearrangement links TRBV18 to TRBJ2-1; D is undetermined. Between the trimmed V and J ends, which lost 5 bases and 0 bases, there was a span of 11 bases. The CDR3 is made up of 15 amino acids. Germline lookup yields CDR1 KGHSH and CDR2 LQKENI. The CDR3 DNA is TGTGCCAGCTCAAGGACCCCTACCTCCTACAATGAGCAGTTCTTC. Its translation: CASSRTPTSYNEQFF.